This T cell receptor beta chain was captured by sequencing in a study of blood T cell repertoires in COVID-19. Study details: Samples came from the United States, Italy and Spain, spanning acute and convalescent COVID-19. Sources were T cells, B-cell-depleted T cells, or PBMCs; the material itself was cDNA or gDNA.

The authors' processing: Reference gene primers were amplified, and this amplification served to estimate nucleated cell counts. TCRdb's copy holds only in-frame clones and misses some; the assay was immunoSEQ multiplex PCR. The V and J calls and clone size were taken over from that table, and D and trimming were inferred from the DNA. The repertoire holds about 160,000 clones, with 60% to 85% as singletons. The origin of this receptor is a man in his 60s with acute or convalescent COVID-19. The sequenced sample was peripheral blood.

CDR3 loop: CASTEGQGNYGYTF. The CDR3 bases are TGTGCCAGCACTGAGGGACAGGGGAACTATGGCTACACCTTC. The V gene is TRBV7-2, the J gene TRBJ1-2, with 10 bases that match TRBD1. The CDR3 sequence is 14 residues long. The V segment lost 7 bases and the J segment 2 bases; nucleotides outside the gene matches: 4. Germline V CDR1 and CDR2: SGHTA, FQGNSA.